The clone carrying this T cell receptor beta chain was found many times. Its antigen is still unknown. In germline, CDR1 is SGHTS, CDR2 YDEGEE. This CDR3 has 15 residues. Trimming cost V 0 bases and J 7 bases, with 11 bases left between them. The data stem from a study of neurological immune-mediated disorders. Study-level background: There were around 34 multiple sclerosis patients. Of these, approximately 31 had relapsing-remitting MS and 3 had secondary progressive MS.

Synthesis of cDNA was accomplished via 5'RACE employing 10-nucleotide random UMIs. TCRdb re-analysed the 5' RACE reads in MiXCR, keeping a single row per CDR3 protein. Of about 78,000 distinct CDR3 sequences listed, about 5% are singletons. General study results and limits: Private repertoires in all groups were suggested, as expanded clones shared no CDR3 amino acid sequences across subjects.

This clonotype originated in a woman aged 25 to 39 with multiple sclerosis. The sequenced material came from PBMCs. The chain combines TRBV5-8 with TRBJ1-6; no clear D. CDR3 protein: CASSLGTRDNSPLHF. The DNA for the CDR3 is TGTGCCAGCAGCTTGGGGACCCGCGACAATTCACCCCTCCACTTT. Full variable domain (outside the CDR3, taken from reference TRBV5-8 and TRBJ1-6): EAGVTQSPTHLIKTRGQQATLRCSPISGHTSVYWYQQALGLGLQFLLWYDEGEERNRGNFPPRFSGRQFPNYSSELNVNALELEDSALYLCASSLGTRDNSPLHFGNGTRLTVT.